These T cell receptor beta chains were read from a single sample in a study of T-cell reconstitution after alpha-beta-depleted transplantation in children. TCRdb re-called the PCR reads with MiXCR, one entry per CDR3 protein. The repertoire includes 640,000 or so distinct CDR3 sequences, around a sixth of them detected once, and 0.9% to 1.2% sits in the top ten. The sequencing here drew on PBMCs from the stem cell graft donor, taken from the stem cell graft. Source of these receptors: a human donor who donated a stem cell graft to a child with acute myeloid leukemia. Each CDR3 is given with its conserved first and last residue. D genes are given only for firm matches. Where a row states a size, it is once, few, many or the class of an expanded clone; other rows omit it.

>TRBJ2-3|TRBV20-1|few|.
TGCAGTGCTTTACAGGGATCCCCCAATACGCAGTATTTT
CSALQGSPNTQYF
>TRBJ1-5|TRBV27|few|TRBD1
TGTGCCAGCAGTATTACAGGGGGAGTGTATCAGCCCCAGCATTTT
CASSITGGVYQPQHF
>TRBJ2-3|TRBV24-1|many|.
TGTGCCACCAGTGATTTGTCCAGCACAGATACGCAGTATTTT
CATSDLSSTDTQYF
>TRBJ2-7|TRBV29-1|many|.
TGCAGCGGGGGGACGGATAGTTACTACGAGCAGTACTTC
CSGGTDSYYEQYF
>TRBJ2-7|TRBV12-3/TRBV12-4|few|.
TGTGCCAGCAGTCCGGGACGGCTCTACGAGCAGTACTTC
CASSPGRLYEQYF
>TRBJ2-3|TRBV20-1|few|TRBD2
TGCAGTGCTAGACGATCCATTAGCGGGGGGGATGGCCTCACAGATACGCAGTATTTT
CSARRSISGGDGLTDTQYF
>TRBJ2-1|TRBV29-1|many|.
TGCAGCGTTGCGCTGGGGATCGTAAATGAGCAGTTCTTC
CSVALGIVNEQFF
>TRBJ2-3|TRBV29-1|many|TRBD1
TGCAGCCTCAGGGGGCGCGCAGATACGCAGTATTTT
CSLRGRADTQYF
>TRBJ2-1|TRBV5-1|.|.
TGCGCCAGCAGATCAGGGGACGAGCAGTTCTTC
CASRSGDEQFF
>TRBJ1-1|TRBV29-1|many|.
TGCAGCGTTGCGCGGGGGGCGAGTATGAACACTGAAGCTTTCTTT
CSVARGASMNTEAFF
>TRBJ1-2|TRBV12-3/TRBV12-4|once|.
TGTGCCAGCAGTTCCCCGGACAGAAATATAAACTATGGCTACACCTTC
CASSSPDRNINYGYTF
>TRBJ2-1|TRBV7-2|.|.
TGTGCCAGCAGCTTAAAGGGGGGTTCCTACAATGAGCAGTTCTTC
CASSLKGGSYNEQFF
>TRBJ2-1|TRBV12-3/TRBV12-4|many|TRBD2
TGTGCCAGCAGCCCACGCGCTAGCGGGGGATCGAATGAGCAGTTCTTC
CASSPRASGGSNEQFF
>TRBJ1-3|TRBV9|few|.
TGTGCCAGCAGCGTATTACAGGGAGGAAACACCATATATTTT
CASSVLQGGNTIYF
>TRBJ1-1|TRBV7-2|few|TRBD1
TGTGCCAGCAGCTTAGCGAGGGGGCCAAACACTGAAGCTTTCTTT
CASSLARGPNTEAFF
>TRBJ2-1|TRBV27|few|TRBD1
TGTGCCAGCAGTTTCCGGGACAGGGCTGTCCATGAGCAGTTCTTC
CASSFRDRAVHEQFF
>TRBJ2-1|TRBV7-9|many|.
TGTGCCAGCAGCTTAGCGCGGGTTCTCTTC
CASSLARVLF
>TRBJ2-1|TRBV5-6|.|.
TGTGCCAGCAGCCCCGGGGTCTCGGGGGAAGGTTTTTACAATGAGCAGTTCTTC
CASSPGVSGEGFYNEQFF
>TRBJ2-6|TRBV6-2/TRBV6-3|once|.
TGTGCCAGCAGGGAAGGGAGATCTCCTTCTGGGGCCAACGTCCTGACTTTC
CASREGRSPSGANVLTF
>TRBJ2-5|TRBV6-2/TRBV6-3|.|TRBD2
TGTGCCAGCAGTTCCTGGACTAGCGGGGGCCTTAAAGAGACCCAGTACTTC
CASSSWTSGGLKETQYF
>TRBJ2-1|TRBV20-1|.|.
TGCAGTGCTAGAGGGGACTGGAGGGGAAATGAGCAGTTCTTC
CSARGDWRGNEQFF
>TRBJ1-5|TRBV7-2|few|.
TGTGCCAGCAGCTTAGGGAGCTCCCGGGGAAATCAGCCCCAGCATTTT
CASSLGSSRGNQPQHF
>TRBJ1-1|TRBV7-2|few|TRBD1
TGTGCCAGCAGCGTCCGGGACAGCCATCTGCGAGGCACTGAAGCTTTCTTT
CASSVRDSHLRGTEAFF
>TRBJ1-4|TRBV20-1|many|.
TGCAGTGCTTTCACCCGACAGGACGAAGAACGACTGTTTTTT
CSAFTRQDEERLFF
>TRBJ1-1|TRBV20-1|many|TRBD1
TGCAGTGCTATTCGGGACAGGGGGTTTGAAGCTTTCTTT
CSAIRDRGFEAFF
>TRBJ2-7|TRBV7-9|many|.
TGTGCCAGCAGCTTAGACCGGGACTTTATTTACGAGCAGTACTTC
CASSLDRDFIYEQYF
>TRBJ1-1|TRBV4-3|.|.
TGCGCCAGCAGCCAAGATGGGGCAGGGATGAACACTGAAGCTTTCTTT
CASSQDGAGMNTEAFF
>TRBJ1-2|TRBV28|.|.
TGTGCCAGCAGTTTACCTCGGTCGGGCGGTTACTATGGCTACACCTTC
CASSLPRSGGYYGYTF
>TRBJ2-1|TRBV9|.|.
TGTGCCAGCAGCGTAGCTTTGGGGGGTGGAGGGTTCAATGAGCAGTTCTTC
CASSVALGGGGFNEQFF
>TRBJ2-3|TRBV15|many|.
TGTGCCACCAGCAGATTCGTGGGCACAGATACGCAGTATTTT
CATSRFVGTDTQYF
>TRBJ1-1|TRBV24-1|many|.
TGTGCCACCAGCGAGTCACCGTACGGTGAAGCTTTCTTT
CATSESPYGEAFF
>TRBJ2-2|TRBV18|.|TRBD2
TGTGCCAGCTCACCCATAGCGGGGGGCCTAGCGAACACCGGGGAGCTGTTTTTT
CASSPIAGGLANTGELFF
>TRBJ2-5|TRBV5-1|many|.
TGCGCCAGCAGCTTGGAGGCGACTGTGGAGACCCAGTACTTC
CASSLEATVETQYF
>TRBJ2-6|TRBV20-1|.|.
TGCAGTGCATCCGACATGGACGGTTGGGGTGGGGCCAACGTCCTGACTTTC
CSASDMDGWGGANVLTF
>TRBJ1-1|TRBV12-3/TRBV12-4|few|TRBD1
TGTGCCAGCAATGGACAGGGGGGGGACACTGAAGCTTTCTTT
CASNGQGGDTEAFF
>TRBJ1-2|TRBV7-3|.|.
TGTGCCAGCGGTTATGGGGGGGCCTATGGCTACACCTTC
CASGYGGAYGYTF
>TRBJ2-2|TRBV5-1|.|.
TGCGCCAGCAGCCCTTTAAGCTCTAACACCGGGGAGCTGTTTTTT
CASSPLSSNTGELFF
>TRBJ1-1|TRBV7-2|once|.
TGTGCCAGCAGCTTAGCGGGAGAGGGATACACTGAAGCTTTCTTT
CASSLAGEGYTEAFF
>TRBJ2-3|TRBV20-1|few|TRBD2
TGCAGTGCTAGGGCCATCACTAGCGGGGGGTCCACAGATACGCAGTATTTT
CSARAITSGGSTDTQYF
>TRBJ1-5|TRBV20-1|.|.
TGCAGTGCTCCTGACAGTACCTATGGTATCAGCAATCAGCCCCAGCATTTT
CSAPDSTYGISNQPQHF
>TRBJ2-6|TRBV12-3/TRBV12-4|many|.
TGTGCCAGCACCTTTGACGAGTACTCTGGGGCCAACGTCCTGACTTTC
CASTFDEYSGANVLTF
>TRBJ2-5|TRBV5-1|many|.
TGCGCCAGCAGCTTGGCGTTCCTAGGGGAGACCCAGTACTTC
CASSLAFLGETQYF
>TRBJ2-3|TRBV12-3/TRBV12-4|.|TRBD2
TGTGCCAGCCCCCCCGCGGGGGGTAACACAGATACGCAGTATTTT
CASPPAGGNTDTQYF
>TRBJ2-4|TRBV4-2|many|.
TGTGCCAGCAGCCAAGATAAACTACCAGGGAACATTCAGTACTTC
CASSQDKLPGNIQYF
>TRBJ1-2|TRBV12-3/TRBV12-4|.|TRBD1
TGTGCCAGCAGCCGCGGGACAGCGGGCAGCTATGGCTACACCTTC
CASSRGTAGSYGYTF
>TRBJ2-5|TRBV15|many|.
TGTGCCACCAGCAGAGGCATACAGGGTGGGGAGACCCAGTACTTC
CATSRGIQGGETQYF
>TRBJ2-2|TRBV7-2|few|TRBD1
TGTGCCAGCAGCTTATCGCCGGGACAGCTTCGTCCCGATGACACCGGGGAGCTGTTTTTT
CASSLSPGQLRPDDTGELFF
>TRBJ1-2|TRBV10-3|many|.
TGTGCCATCAGTGAGACCGACAGGCCTGAGGGCTACACCTTC
CAISETDRPEGYTF
>TRBJ1-2|TRBV9|many|.
TGTGCCAGCAGCGTAGCAGGGGACTATGGCTACACCTTC
CASSVAGDYGYTF
>TRBJ2-3|TRBV20-1|many|TRBD2
TGCAGTGCTAGAGCTATAGCGGGGTTCACAGATACGCAGTATTTT
CSARAIAGFTDTQYF
>TRBJ2-6|TRBV19|few|TRBD1
TGTGCCAGTAGTCCGGACAGGGGGCCGGGTGGGGCCAACGTCCTGACTTTC
CASSPDRGPGGANVLTF
>TRBJ2-1|TRBV6-2/TRBV6-3|many|.
TGTGCCAGCAGTGCAAAGTACGGTCGGGAGCAGTTCTTC
CASSAKYGREQFF
>TRBJ1-1|TRBV6-5|many|.
TGTGCCAGCAGTTACCCCACCTCAGCAGGGGCGAACACTGAAGCTTTCTTT
CASSYPTSAGANTEAFF